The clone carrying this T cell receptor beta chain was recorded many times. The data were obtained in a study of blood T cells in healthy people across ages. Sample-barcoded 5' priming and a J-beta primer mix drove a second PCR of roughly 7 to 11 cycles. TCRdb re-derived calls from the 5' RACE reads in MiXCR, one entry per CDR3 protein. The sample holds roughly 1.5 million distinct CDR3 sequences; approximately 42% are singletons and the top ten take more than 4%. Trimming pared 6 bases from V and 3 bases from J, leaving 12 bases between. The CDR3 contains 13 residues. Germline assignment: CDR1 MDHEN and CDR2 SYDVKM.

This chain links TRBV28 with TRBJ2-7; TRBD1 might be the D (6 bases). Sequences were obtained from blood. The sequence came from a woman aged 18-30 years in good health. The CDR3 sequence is CASRPTGLYEQYF. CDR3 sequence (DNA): TGTGCCAGCAGACCGACAGGCCTCTACGAGCAGTACTTC.